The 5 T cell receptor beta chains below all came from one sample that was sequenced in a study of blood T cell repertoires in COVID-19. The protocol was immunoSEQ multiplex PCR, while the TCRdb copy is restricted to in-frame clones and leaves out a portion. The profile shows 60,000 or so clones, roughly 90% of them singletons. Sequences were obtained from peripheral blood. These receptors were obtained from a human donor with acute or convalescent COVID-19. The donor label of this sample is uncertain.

CDR3 nucleotides: TGTGCCAGCAGCTTAGGGACTAGCGGGGGGATGACCTACAATGAGCAGTTCTTC. As protein: CASSLGTSGGMTYNEQFF. The V and J genes are TRBV7-8 and TRBJ2-1, with TRBD2 identical over 14 bases. This CDR3 has 18 residues. Trimming took 1 base from V and 2 from J; bases not matched to a gene: 4. Looked up from germline, CDR1 is SGHVS and CDR2 is FQNEAQ.

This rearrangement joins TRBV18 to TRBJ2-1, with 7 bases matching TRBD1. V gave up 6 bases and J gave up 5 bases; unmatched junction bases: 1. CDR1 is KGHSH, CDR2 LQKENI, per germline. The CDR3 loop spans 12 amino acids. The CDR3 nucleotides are TGTGCCAGCTCCCAGGGGGACAATGAGCAGTTCTTC. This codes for CASSQGDNEQFF.

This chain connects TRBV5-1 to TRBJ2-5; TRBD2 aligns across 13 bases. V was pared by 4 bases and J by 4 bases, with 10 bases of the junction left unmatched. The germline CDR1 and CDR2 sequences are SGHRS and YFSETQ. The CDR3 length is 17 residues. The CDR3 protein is CASSRGGLAGTTETQYF. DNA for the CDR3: TGCGCCAGCAGCAGAGGGGGACTAGCGGGAACGACAGAGACCCAGTACTTC.

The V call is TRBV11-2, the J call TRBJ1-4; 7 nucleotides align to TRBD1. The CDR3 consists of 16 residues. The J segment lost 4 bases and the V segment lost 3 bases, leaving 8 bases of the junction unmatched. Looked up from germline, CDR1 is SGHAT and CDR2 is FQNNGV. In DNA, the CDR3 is TGTGCCAGCAGCTTGGAGGCAGGGGGTCATAATGAAAAACTGTTTTTT. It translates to CASSLEAGGHNEKLFF.

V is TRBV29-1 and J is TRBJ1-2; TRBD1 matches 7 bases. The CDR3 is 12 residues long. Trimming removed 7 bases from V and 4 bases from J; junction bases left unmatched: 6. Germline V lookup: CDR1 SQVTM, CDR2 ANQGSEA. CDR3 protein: CSGQGISYGYTF. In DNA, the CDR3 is TGCAGCGGACAGGGCATCAGCTATGGCTACACCTTC.